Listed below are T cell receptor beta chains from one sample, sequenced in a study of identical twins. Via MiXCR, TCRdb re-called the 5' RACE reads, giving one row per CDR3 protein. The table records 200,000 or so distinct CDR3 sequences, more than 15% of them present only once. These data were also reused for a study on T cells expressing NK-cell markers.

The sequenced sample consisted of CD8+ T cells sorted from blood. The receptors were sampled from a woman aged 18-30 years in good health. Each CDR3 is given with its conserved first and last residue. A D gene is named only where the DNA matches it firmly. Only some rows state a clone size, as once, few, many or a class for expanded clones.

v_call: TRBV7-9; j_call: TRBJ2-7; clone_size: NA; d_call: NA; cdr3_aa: CASSYEDEQYF; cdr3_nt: TGTGCCAGCAGCTACGAGGACGAGCAGTACTTC
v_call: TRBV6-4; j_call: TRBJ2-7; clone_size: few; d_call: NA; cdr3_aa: CASREGRLLSEQYF; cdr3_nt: TGTGCCAGCAGGGAAGGACGCCTTTTAAGTGAGCAGTACTTC
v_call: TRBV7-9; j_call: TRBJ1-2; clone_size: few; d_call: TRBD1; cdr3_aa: CASSFGQARLGGYTF; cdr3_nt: TGTGCCAGCAGCTTCGGACAGGCCCGACTAGGGGGCTACACCTTC
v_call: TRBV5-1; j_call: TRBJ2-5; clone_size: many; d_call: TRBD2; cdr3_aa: CASSFAASGSERETQYF; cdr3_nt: TGCGCCAGCAGCTTCGCGGCTAGCGGGAGTGAGAGAGAGACCCAGTACTTC
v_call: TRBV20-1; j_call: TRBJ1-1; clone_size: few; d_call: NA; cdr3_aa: CSASSRAFF; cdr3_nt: TGCAGTGCTAGCTCGCGAGCTTTCTTT
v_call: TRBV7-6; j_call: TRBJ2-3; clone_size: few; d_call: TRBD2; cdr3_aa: CASSQRPGGEDSADTQYF; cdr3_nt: TGTGCCAGCAGCCAAAGGCCGGGAGGCGAGGATTCTGCAGATACGCAGTATTTT
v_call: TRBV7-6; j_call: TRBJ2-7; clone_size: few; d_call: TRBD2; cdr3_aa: CASSLSMRGAGYEQYF; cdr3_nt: TGTGCCAGCAGCTTAAGTATGCGGGGGGCTGGCTACGAGCAGTACTTC
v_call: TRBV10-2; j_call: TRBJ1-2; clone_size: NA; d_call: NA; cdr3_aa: CASSESVRGVNYGYTF; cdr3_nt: TGCGCCAGCAGTGAGTCGGTGAGGGGGGTGAACTATGGCTACACCTTC
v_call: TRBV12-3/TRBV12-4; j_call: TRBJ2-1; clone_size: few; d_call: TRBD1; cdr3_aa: CASNEQGTGWYEQFF; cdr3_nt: TGTGCCAGCAACGAGCAGGGGACAGGGTGGTATGAGCAGTTCTTC
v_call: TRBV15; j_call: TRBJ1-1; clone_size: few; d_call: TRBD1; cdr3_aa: CATSREQGAAEAFF; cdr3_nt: TGTGCCACCAGCAGAGAACAGGGGGCTGCTGAAGCTTTCTTT
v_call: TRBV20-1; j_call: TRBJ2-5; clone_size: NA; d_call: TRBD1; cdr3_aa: CSAGPGDRALQETQYF; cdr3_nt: TGCAGTGCTGGCCCCGGCGACAGGGCCCTCCAAGAGACCCAGTACTTC